The following is a TCR beta chain sequence with its context. The antigen remains undetermined. This CDR3 has 14 amino acids. V was pared by 5 bases and J by 7 bases, with 14 bases between. CDR1 is MNHNY and CDR2 is SVGAGI in the germline V gene (reference sequence). These data originate in a study of cytomegalovirus exposure and HLA in healthy donors. Overall study results and limits: The study recorded around 160 TCR beta chains that were cytomegalovirus-associated.

Primers for the PCR totalled 60 Vbeta and 13 Jbeta. Libraries were prepared by immunoSEQ multiplex PCR; TCRdb keeps only in-frame clonotypes and omits some of them. This table holds around 130,000 clones, 80% to 85% found once. The specimen sequenced was PBMCs. This receptor was obtained from a boy younger than 18 in good health and CMV-seronegative. This chain connects TRBV6-6 to TRBJ1-4, with D tentatively TRBD1 (5 bases). In DNA, the CDR3 is TGTGCCAGCAGTCATGGTATGGGGCGTGAAAAACTGTTTTTT. This translates into CASSHGMGREKLFF.